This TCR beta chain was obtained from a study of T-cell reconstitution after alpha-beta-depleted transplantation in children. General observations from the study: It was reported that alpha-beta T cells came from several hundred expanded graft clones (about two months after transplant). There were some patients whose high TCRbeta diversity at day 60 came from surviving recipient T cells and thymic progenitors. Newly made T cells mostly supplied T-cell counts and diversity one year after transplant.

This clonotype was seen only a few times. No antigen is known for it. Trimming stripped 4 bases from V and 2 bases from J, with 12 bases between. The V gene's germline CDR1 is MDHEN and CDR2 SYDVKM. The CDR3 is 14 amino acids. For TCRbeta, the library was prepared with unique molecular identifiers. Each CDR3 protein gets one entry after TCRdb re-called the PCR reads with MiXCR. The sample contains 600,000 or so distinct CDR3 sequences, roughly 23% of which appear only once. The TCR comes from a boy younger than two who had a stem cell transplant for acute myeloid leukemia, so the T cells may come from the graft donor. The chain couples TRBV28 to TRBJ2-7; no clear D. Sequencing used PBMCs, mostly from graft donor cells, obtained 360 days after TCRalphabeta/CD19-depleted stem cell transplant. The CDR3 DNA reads TGTGCCAGCAGTTCCCTGATCCTTACCTACGAGCAGTACGTC. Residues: CASSSLILTYEQYV.